A single sample is the source of the 9 T cell receptor beta chains below, sequenced in a study of T cells in Graves' hyperthyroidism and ophthalmopathy. Researchers amplified the TCR beta CDR3 regions from RNA transcripts. Researchers ran a first-round RT-PCR on the TCR CDR3 using the HTBI primer set. TCRdb used MiXCR to reprocess the multiplex PCR reads, holding one entry per CDR3 protein. The sample has roughly 380,000 distinct CDR3 sequences, approximately 12% seen once. Source material: blood. These TCRs come from a man under 40 with Graves' hyperthyroidism that later progressed to Graves' ophthalmopathy.

Of note for this clonotype: A much larger clone sits a single nucleotide away, making a read error possible. The chain recombines TRBV5-1 with TRBJ2-1; D is possibly TRBD2 (6 bases). The CDR3 covers 17 residues. V gave up 1 base and J gave up 1 base, with 15 bases separating them. Germline V gene lookup returns CDR1 SGHRS and CDR2 YFSETQ. The CDR3 loop reads CASSLTASEGSYNEQFF. CDR3 nucleotide sequence: TGCGCCAGCAGCTTGACGGCTAGCGAAGGGTCCTACAATGAGCAGTTCTTC. The full variable domain, its missing parts supplied by reference TRBV5-1 and TRBJ2-1, is KAGVTQTPRYLIKTRGQQVTLSCSPISGHRSVSWYQQTPGQGLQFLFEYFSETQRNKGNFPGRFSGRQFSNSRSEMNVSTLELGDSALYLCASSLTASEGSYNEQFFGPGTRLTVL.

This clonotype occurred a few times. This rearrangement joins TRBV15 to TRBJ2-7; D call uncertain. CDR3 length: 17 amino acids. CDR1 is LNHNV, CDR2 YYDKDF, per germline (reference sequence). V was trimmed by 0 bases and J by 6 bases, leaving 21 bases between them. The CDR3 spells CATSRERAGTALPEQYF. CDR3 nucleotides: TGTGCCACCAGCAGAGAAAGGGCCGGCACGGCACTACCCGAGCAGTACTTC.

This clonotype was seen ten or more times. The CDR3, as DNA: TGTGCCAGCAGACAGGGTTCCTACGAGCAGTACTTC. Translation: CASRQGSYEQYF. The chain couples TRBV12-3 or TRBV12-4 to TRBJ2-7; D possibly corresponds to TRBD1 (6 bases). Trimming pared 6 bases from V and 1 base from J, leaving 7 bases between. The CDR3 runs 12 residues.

The chain links TRBV9 to TRBJ2-4; D is possibly TRBD2 (5 bases). The germline gives CDR1 SGDLS, CDR2 YYNGEE. With 5 bases removed from V and 0 bases from J, the gap between germline ends came to 12 bases. CDR3 length: 15 residues. CDR3 DNA: TGTGCCAGCAGGACTACGGAAGTAGCCAAAAACATTCAGTACTTC. Amino acid sequence: CASRTTEVAKNIQYF.

There are many counts of this clonotype. This chain connects TRBV5-1 to TRBJ2-5; D remains unclear. V lost 4 bases, J lost 11 bases, and 15 bases lay in between. CDR3 length: 12 amino acids. Germline V gene lookup returns CDR1 SGHRS and CDR2 YFSETQ. The CDR3 bases are TGCGCCAGCAGCCAAGACACCCCCTATCAGTACTTC. Translated: CASSQDTPYQYF.

As regards this clonotype: Just one base apart from a much larger clone, this may be a read error. The chain is built from TRBV10-3 and TRBJ2-7; D is uncertain. With 0 bases removed from V and 5 bases from J, the gap between germline ends came to 2 bases. Germline V gene sequence: CDR1 ENHRY, CDR2 SYGVKD. CDR3 length equals 11 residues. CDR3 amino acids: CAISESNEQYF. For the CDR3, the DNA is TGTGCCATCAGTGAGTCTAACGAGCAGTACTTC.

CDR3 coding DNA: TGTGCCACCAGCACAGACAAGGGACCGCTCAATCAGCCCCAGCATTTT. Its translation is CATSTDKGPLNQPQHF. The rearrangement uses TRBV15 and TRBJ1-5; D may be TRBD1 (5 bases). V was pared by 4 bases and J by 3 bases, with 16 bases between. Germline values: CDR1 LNHNV, CDR2 YYDKDF (reference sequence). The CDR3 length is 16 residues.

This clonotype came up many times. The genes are TRBV6-1 and TRBJ2-1; D may be TRBD1 (5 bases). Germline V lookup: CDR1 MNHNS, CDR2 SASEGT. The ends were cut back, 5 bases at V and 0 bases at J, with 11 bases in the middle. The CDR3 covers 15 residues. The CDR3 spells CASSSDTSSYNEQFF. Written as DNA, the CDR3 is TGTGCCAGCAGTTCGGACACGAGCTCCTACAATGAGCAGTTCTTC.

This clonotype was recorded at least ten times. The rearrangement joins TRBV28 to TRBJ1-5; 9 bases are shared with TRBD1. The germline V gene encodes CDR1 MDHEN and CDR2 SYDVKM. This CDR3 contains 15 residues. V shed 2 bases, J shed 4 bases, and the junction held 3 bases outside the gene matches. The CDR3 region has the DNA TGTGCCAGCAGTTTACGGGACAGGGCAAATCAGCCCCAGCATTTT. Translated: CASSLRDRANQPQHF.